The 17 T cell receptor beta chains below all came from one sample that was sequenced in a study of T cells in Graves' hyperthyroidism and ophthalmopathy. Regions amplified from RNA transcripts were the TCR beta CDR3 regions. The HTBI primer set served for first-round RT-PCR of the TCR CDR3. Each CDR3 protein gets one entry after TCRdb re-called the multiplex PCR reads with MiXCR. The sample records about 350,000 distinct CDR3 sequences, about a sixth being singletons. The sample consisted of blood. Source of these receptors: a woman between 25 and 40 years old with Graves' hyperthyroidism that later progressed to Graves' ophthalmopathy.

Many counts were recorded for this clonotype. The rearrangement links TRBV4-2 to TRBJ1-2; D gene unclear. The germline V gene has CDR1 LGHNA and CDR2 YNFKEQ. The CDR3 runs to 16 residues. V lost 0 bases to trimming and J lost 4 bases, with 15 bases between them. The CDR3 reads CASSQEGLGSIYGYTF. CDR3 DNA sequence: TGTGCCAGCAGCCAAGAAGGGTTGGGTAGCATCTATGGCTACACCTTC.

Many counts were recorded for this clonotype. This chain connects TRBV6-1 to TRBJ2-7; D unclear. Trimming removed 1 base from V and 3 bases from J, with 10 bases in between. This CDR3 is 14 amino acids long. Germline V gene data show CDR1 as MNHNS and CDR2 as SASEGT. The CDR3 spells CASSEGIDRYEQYF. The DNA of the CDR3 is TGTGCCAGCAGTGAAGGGATCGATCGCTACGAGCAGTACTTC.

This clonotype occurred many times. The chain couples TRBV20-1 to TRBJ1-1; no reliable D call. Germline V gene sequence: CDR1 DFQATT, CDR2 SNEGSKA (reference sequence). The germline V and J ends were trimmed by 3 bases and 1 base, with 12 bases remaining between them. The CDR3 totals 14 residues. In nucleotides, the CDR3 is TGCAGTGCTAGCAAGGTGGCGGCGAACACTGAAGCTTTCTTT. Translation gives CSASKVAANTEAFF.

The chain employs TRBV15 and TRBJ1-1; no firm D call. Germline V gene data show CDR1 as LNHNV and CDR2 as YYDKDF (reference sequence). V shed 2 bases and J shed 4 bases, with 8 bases lying between them. The CDR3 has 13 amino acids. For the CDR3, the DNA is TGTGCCACCAGCAGATTCGTGAGCACTGAAGCTTTCTTT. This encodes CATSRFVSTEAFF.

With respect to this clonotype: Given a much more abundant clone one base away, this may be a read error. The rearrangement uses TRBV7-6 and TRBJ2-5; TRBD1 or TRBD2 may be the D gene (5 bases each). The germline gives CDR1 SGHVS, CDR2 FNYEAQ. The CDR3 is 14 amino acids. The CDR3 DNA reads TGTGCCAGCAGCTTAATCAATGGCAGGGAGACCCGGTACTTC. As protein: CASSLINGRETRYF.

V usage is TRBV20-1 and J usage is TRBJ1-6; D gene unclear. There are 14 residues in the CDR3. The germline CDR1 and CDR2 sequences are DFQATT and SNEGSKA (reference sequence). Trimming cost V 6 bases and J 0 bases, with 9 bases left between them. This CDR3 is CSASRRSYNSPLHF. CDR3 sequence (DNA): TGCAGTGCATCCAGACGCTCCTATAATTCACCCCTCCACTTT.

This clonotype was recorded many times. The chain recombines TRBV2 with TRBJ1-6; D remains unclear. The length of the CDR3 is 13 residues. Trimming left V 2 bases short and J 7 bases short, with 6 bases between. Germline V gene sequence: CDR1 SNHLY, CDR2 FYNNEI. CDR3 nucleotides: TGTGCCAGCAGTGAACATCCAAATTCACCCCTCCACTTT. It specifies CASSEHPNSPLHF.

The chain uses TRBV9 and TRBJ2-7; D may correspond to TRBD1 or TRBD2 (5 bases each). The germline V gene has CDR1 SGDLS and CDR2 YYNGEE. Trimming pared 0 bases from V and 3 bases from J, leaving 16 bases between. This CDR3 has 16 amino acids. CDR3 amino acids: CASSVGWGTLGYEQYF. CDR3 nucleotides: TGTGCCAGCAGCGTAGGGTGGGGGACGCTGGGCTACGAGCAGTACTTC.

The J gene is TRBJ2-7, the V gene TRBV4-1, with D unresolved. This CDR3 region has 14 residues. With 0 bases removed from V and 6 bases from J, the gap between germline ends came to 12 bases. Germline V gene data show CDR1 as MGHRA and CDR2 as YSYEKL. Here the CDR3 DNA reads TGCGCCAGCAGCCAAGACTTAAGAGTACGCGAGCAGTACTTC. Translation: CASSQDLRVREQYF.

In its sample, this clonotype was seen a few times. The chain links TRBV28 to TRBJ2-1, with a possible D match to TRBD1 (5 bases). Trimming removed 11 bases from V and 1 base from J, with 12 bases in between. From germline, CDR1 is MDHEN and CDR2 SYDVKM. The CDR3 consists of 13 residues. CDR3 DNA sequence: TGTGCCGGTCAGGGCGGTTCCTACAATGAGCAGTTCTTC. Protein product: CAGQGGSYNEQFF. Drawing the rest from reference TRBV28 and TRBJ2-1, the complete variable domain is DVKVTQSSRYLVKRTGEKVFLECVQDMDHENMFWYRQDPGLGLRLIYFSYDVKMKEKGDIPEGYSVSREKKERFSLILESASTNQTSMYLCAGQGGSYNEQFFGPGTRLTVL.

At least ten counts were recorded for this clonotype. CDR3 nucleotide sequence: TGCAGTGCTAGGACAAGCCGATACTCGGACAATGAGCAGTTCTTC. This sequence encodes CSARTSRYSDNEQFF. The chain carries TRBV20-1 and TRBJ2-1; unclear D gene. V lost 3 bases and J lost 5, with 17 bases in between. The CDR3 contains 15 residues. Germline V lookup: CDR1 DFQATT, CDR2 SNEGSKA (reference sequence).

This clonotype has a handful of counts. The chain is built from TRBV20-1 and TRBJ2-4; D remains ambiguous. The V end was cut by 0 bases, the J end by 0 bases, with 9 bases between. Germline CDR1 reads DFQATT; CDR2 reads SNEGSKA (reference sequence). The CDR3 covers 15 residues. This chain's CDR3 is CSARDQRLAKNIQYF. In DNA, the CDR3 is TGCAGTGCTAGAGATCAGCGACTAGCCAAAAACATTCAGTACTTC.

Of note for this clonotype: A read error is possible here, since a much larger clone lies one base away. The chain joins TRBV3-1 to TRBJ2-1, with D perhaps matching TRBD2 (7 bases). The CDR3 length is 17 residues. Looked up from germline, CDR1 is LGHDT and CDR2 is YNNKEL (reference sequence). CDR3 sequence: CAGRGLTAGAAYNEQFF. DNA of the CDR3: TGTGCCGGCAGGGGACTTACGGCGGGGGCGGCTTACAATGAGCAGTTCTTC.

There are many counts of this clonotype. The chain is built from TRBV28 and TRBJ1-5; unclear D gene. V lost 3 bases and J 3 bases, leaving 15 bases between the germline ends. Per the germline V gene, CDR1 is MDHEN and CDR2 is SYDVKM. The CDR3 runs 16 residues. The CDR3 protein is CASSFSGRTYNQPQHF. The CDR3 DNA sequence: TGTGCCAGCAGTTTTTCTGGCAGGACTTACAATCAGCCCCAGCATTTT. Supplemented by reference TRBV28 and TRBJ1-5, the full variable domain reads DVKVTQSSRYLVKRTGEKVFLECVQDMDHENMFWYRQDPGLGLRLIYFSYDVKMKEKGDIPEGYSVSREKKERFSLILESASTNQTSMYLCASSFSGRTYNQPQHFGDGTRLSIL.

The rearrangement uses TRBV19 and TRBJ2-1, with 7 positions matching TRBD1. The CDR3 runs 15 residues. Germline trimming cut 7 bases from V and 0 bases from J; bases unmatched to any gene: 6. From germline, CDR1 is LNHDA and CDR2 SQIVND (reference sequence). CDR3 in DNA: TGTGCCAGTACCCTCGACAGGGTCTCCTACAATGAGCAGTTCTTC. Protein sequence: CASTLDRVSYNEQFF.

This clonotype was seen many times. The rearrangement uses TRBV2 and TRBJ1-2, with TRBD1 matching over 10 bases. CDR1 and CDR2 (germline): SNHLY, FYNNEI. This CDR3 is 15 amino acids long. Unmatched junction bases numbered 7, after V lost 5 bases and J lost 4 bases. The CDR3 protein is CASSQDRGLSYGYTF. Here the CDR3 DNA reads TGTGCCAGCAGTCAAGACAGGGGGCTCAGCTATGGCTACACCTTC.

This clonotype showed up many times. V is TRBV5-1 and J is TRBJ1-1; 10 nucleotides match TRBD1. CDR3 length equals 16 residues. Germline values: CDR1 SGHRS, CDR2 YFSETQ. Losses at the gene ends were 4 bases for V and 4 bases for J; bases not matched to a gene: 10. This CDR3 reads CASSTGTGVWSTEAFF. As DNA, the CDR3 is TGCGCCAGCAGCACGGGGACAGGGGTATGGAGCACTGAAGCTTTCTTT.